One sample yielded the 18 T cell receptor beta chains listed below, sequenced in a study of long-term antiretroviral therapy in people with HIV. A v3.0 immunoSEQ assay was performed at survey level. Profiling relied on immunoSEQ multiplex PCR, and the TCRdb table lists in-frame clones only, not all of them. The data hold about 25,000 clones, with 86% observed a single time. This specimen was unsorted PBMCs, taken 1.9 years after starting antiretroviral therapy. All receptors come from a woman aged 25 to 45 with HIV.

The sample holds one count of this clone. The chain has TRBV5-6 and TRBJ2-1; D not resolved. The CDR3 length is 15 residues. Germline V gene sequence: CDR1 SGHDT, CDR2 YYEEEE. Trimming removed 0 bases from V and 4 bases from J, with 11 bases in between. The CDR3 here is CASSLGRAPYNEQFF. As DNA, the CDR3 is TGTGCCAGCAGCTTGGGCCGGGCACCATACAATGAGCAGTTCTTC.

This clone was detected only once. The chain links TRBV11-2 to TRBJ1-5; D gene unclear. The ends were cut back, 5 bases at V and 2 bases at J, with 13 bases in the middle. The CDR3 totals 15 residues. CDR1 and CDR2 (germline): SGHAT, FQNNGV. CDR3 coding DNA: TGTGCCAGCAGCCCCCGGGAGGGTGGCAATCAGCCCCAGCATTTT. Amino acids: CASSPREGGNQPQHF.

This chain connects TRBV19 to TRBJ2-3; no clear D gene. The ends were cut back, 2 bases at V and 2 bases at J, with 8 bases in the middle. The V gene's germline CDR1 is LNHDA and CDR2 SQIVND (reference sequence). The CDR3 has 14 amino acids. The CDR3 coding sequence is TGTGCCAGTAGTATACAGATGGACACAGATACGCAGTATTTT. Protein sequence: CASSIQMDTDTQYF.

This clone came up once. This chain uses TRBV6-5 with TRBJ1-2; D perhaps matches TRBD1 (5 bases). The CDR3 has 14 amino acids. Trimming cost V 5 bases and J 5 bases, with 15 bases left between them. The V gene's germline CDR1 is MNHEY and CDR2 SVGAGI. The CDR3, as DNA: TGTGCCAGCAGTCAATTAGGGACGGAATATGGCTACACCTTC. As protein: CASSQLGTEYGYTF.

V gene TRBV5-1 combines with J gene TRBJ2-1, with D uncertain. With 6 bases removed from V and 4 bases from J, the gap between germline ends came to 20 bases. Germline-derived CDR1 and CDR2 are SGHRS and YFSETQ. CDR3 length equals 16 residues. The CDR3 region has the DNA TGCGCCAGCACCCCTGGAGAAGGGCATGGGTACAATGAGCAGTTCTTC. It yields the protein CASTPGEGHGYNEQFF.

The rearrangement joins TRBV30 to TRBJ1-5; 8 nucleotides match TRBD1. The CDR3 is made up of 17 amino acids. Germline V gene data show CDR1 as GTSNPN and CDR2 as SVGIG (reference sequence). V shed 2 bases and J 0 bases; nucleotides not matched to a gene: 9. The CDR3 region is CAWSYGRTGGSNQPQHF. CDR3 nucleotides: TGTGCCTGGAGTTACGGACGAACAGGGGGTAGCAATCAGCCCCAGCATTTT.

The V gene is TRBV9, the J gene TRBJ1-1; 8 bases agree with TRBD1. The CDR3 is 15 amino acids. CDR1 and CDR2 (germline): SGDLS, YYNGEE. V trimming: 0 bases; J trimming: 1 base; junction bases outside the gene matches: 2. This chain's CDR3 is CASSVGGTGNTEAFF. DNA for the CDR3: TGTGCCAGCAGCGTAGGCGGGACAGGGAACACTGAAGCTTTCTTT. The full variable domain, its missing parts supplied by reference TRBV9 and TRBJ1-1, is DSGVTQTPKHLITATGQRVTLRCSPRSGDLSVYWYQQSLDQGLQFLIQYYNGEERAKGNILERFSAQQFPDLHSELNLSSLELGDSALYFCASSVGGTGNTEAFFGQGTRLTVV.

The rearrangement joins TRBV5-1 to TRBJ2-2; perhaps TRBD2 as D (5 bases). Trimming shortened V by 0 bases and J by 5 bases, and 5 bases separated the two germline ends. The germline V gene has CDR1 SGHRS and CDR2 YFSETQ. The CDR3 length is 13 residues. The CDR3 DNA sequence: TGCGCCAGCAGCTTGGCGGGGACCGGGGAGCTGTTTTTT. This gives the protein CASSLAGTGELFF.

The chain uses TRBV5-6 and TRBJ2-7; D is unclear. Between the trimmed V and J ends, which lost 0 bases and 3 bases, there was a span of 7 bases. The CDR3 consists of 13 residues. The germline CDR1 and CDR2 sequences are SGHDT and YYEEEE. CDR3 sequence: CASSLEGRYEQYV. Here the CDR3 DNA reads TGTGCCAGCAGCTTGGAGGGTCGCTACGAGCAGTACGTC.

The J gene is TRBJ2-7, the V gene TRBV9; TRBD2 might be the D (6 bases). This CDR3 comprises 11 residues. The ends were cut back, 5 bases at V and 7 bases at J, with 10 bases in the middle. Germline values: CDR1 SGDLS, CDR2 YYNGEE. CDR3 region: CASRDAGEQYV. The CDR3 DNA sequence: TGTGCCAGCAGAGACGCGGGGGAGCAGTACGTC.

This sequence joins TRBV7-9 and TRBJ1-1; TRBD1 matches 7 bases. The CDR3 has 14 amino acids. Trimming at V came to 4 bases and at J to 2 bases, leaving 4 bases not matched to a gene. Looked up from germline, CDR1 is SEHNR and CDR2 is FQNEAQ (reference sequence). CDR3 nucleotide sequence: TGTGCCAGCAGCTGGGGACAGAAAAACACTGAAGCTTTCTTT. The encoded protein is CASSWGQKNTEAFF.

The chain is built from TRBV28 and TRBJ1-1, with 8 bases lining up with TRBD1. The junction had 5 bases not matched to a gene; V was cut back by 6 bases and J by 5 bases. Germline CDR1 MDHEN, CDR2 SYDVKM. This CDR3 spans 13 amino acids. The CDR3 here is CASSLDRVTEAFF. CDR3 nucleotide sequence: TGTGCCAGCAGCCTGGACAGGGTGACTGAAGCTTTCTTT.

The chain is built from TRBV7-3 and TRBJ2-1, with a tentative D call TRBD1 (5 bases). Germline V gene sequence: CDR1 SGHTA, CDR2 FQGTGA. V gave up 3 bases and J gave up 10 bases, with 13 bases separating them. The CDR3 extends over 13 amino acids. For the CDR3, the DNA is TGTGCCAGCAGCTTCGCTGGGGCGTGGGAGCAGTTCTTC. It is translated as CASSFAGAWEQFF.

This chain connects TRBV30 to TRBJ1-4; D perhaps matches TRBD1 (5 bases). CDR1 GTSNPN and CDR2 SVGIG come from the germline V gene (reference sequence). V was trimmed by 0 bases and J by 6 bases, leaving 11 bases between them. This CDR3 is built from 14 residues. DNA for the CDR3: TGTGCCTGGAGTGTAAGGGGAGCGGATGAAAAACTGTTTTTT. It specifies CAWSVRGADEKLFF.

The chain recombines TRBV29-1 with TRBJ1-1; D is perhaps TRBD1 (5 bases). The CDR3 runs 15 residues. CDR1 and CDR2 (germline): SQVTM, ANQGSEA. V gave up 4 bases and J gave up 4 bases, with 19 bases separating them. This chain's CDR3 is CSVVGRDQTSTEAFF. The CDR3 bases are TGCAGCGTTGTGGGTCGGGACCAGACGAGCACTGAAGCTTTCTTT.

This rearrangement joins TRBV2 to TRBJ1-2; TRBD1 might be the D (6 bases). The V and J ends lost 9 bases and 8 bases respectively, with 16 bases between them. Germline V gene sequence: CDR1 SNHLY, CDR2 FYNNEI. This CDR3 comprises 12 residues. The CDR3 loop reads CARSRDTAGYTF. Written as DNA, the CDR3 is TGTGCCAGGTCGCGGGACACCGCCGGCTACACCTTC.

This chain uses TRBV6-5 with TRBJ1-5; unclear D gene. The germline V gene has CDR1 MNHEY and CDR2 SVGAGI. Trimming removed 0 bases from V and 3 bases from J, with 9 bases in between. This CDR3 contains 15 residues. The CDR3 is CASSYSSQPNQPQHF. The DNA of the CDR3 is TGTGCCAGCAGTTACTCTTCCCAGCCCAATCAGCCCCAGCATTTT.

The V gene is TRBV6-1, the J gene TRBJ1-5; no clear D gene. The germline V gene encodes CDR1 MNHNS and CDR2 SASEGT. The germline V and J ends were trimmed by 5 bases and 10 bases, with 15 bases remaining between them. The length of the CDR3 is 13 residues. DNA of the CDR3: TGTGCCAGCAGTTCCCAGGACCGCGGACCCCAGCATTTT. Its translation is CASSSQDRGPQHF.